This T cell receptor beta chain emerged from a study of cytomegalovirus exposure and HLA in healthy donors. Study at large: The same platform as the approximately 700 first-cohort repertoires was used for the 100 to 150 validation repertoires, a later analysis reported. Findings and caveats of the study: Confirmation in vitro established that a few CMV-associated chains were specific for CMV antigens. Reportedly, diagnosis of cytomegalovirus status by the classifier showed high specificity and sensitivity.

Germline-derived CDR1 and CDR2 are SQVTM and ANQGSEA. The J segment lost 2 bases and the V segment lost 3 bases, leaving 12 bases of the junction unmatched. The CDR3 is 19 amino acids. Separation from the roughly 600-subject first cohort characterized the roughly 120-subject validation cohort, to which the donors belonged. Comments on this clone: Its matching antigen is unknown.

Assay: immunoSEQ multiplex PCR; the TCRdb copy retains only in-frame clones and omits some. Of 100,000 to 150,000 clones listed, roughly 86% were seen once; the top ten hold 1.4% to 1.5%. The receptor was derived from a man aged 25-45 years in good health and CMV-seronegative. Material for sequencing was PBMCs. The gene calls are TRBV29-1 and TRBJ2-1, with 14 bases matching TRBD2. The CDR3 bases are TGCAGCGTTGATCACCCGGGACTAGCGGGAGAAGGGGCCTACAATGAGCAGTTCTTC. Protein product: CSVDHPGLAGEGAYNEQFF.